One and the same sample provided the 20 T cell receptor beta chains below, sequenced in a study of T cells after yellow fever vaccination. Each CDR3 protein is one row after TCRdb ran MiXCR on the 5' RACE reads. The table lists hundreds of thousands of distinct CDR3 sequences, 5.2% of them singletons. The specimen comprised CD4+ T cells sorted from PBMCs, sampled on the day of the yellow fever booster vaccination. The origin of the receptors is a man aged 18 to 35 who received the YFV17D yellow fever vaccine.

This clonotype was observed at least ten times. This chain links TRBV20-1 with TRBJ1-5, with 7 bases fitting TRBD1. V was pared by 6 bases and J by 4 bases, with 6 bases of the junction left unmatched. Germline assignment: CDR1 DFQATT and CDR2 SNEGSKA (reference sequence). The CDR3 extends over 13 amino acids. This CDR3 reads CSARGQLNQPQHF. For the CDR3, the DNA is TGCAGTGCCCGGGGACAGCTTAATCAGCCCCAGCATTTT.

This clonotype occurred many times. The CDR3, as DNA: TGTGCCAGCAGCCCTTTGGGGGCAAACACTGAAGCTTTCTTT. This codes for CASSPLGANTEAFF. V is TRBV14 and J is TRBJ1-1; TRBD1 is a possible D gene (6 bases). Germline CDR1 and CDR2: SGHDN and FVKESK. This CDR3 is 14 amino acids long. Trimming shortened V by 4 bases and J by 2 bases, and 11 bases separated the two germline ends.

The sample holds many counts of this clonotype. The chain combines TRBV7-2 with TRBJ2-4; D might be TRBD1 (5 bases). The CDR3 is 18 amino acids. CDR1 is SGHTA, CDR2 FQGNSA, per germline. With 4 bases removed from V and 1 base from J, the gap between germline ends came to 20 bases. Here the CDR3 reads CASSSYYPRDLAKNIQYF. DNA for the CDR3: TGTGCCAGCAGCTCCTATTACCCCAGGGATCTGGCCAAAAACATTCAGTACTTC.

At least ten counts were recorded for this clonotype. The chain couples TRBV5-1 to TRBJ2-2; D possibly uses TRBD1 or TRBD2 (5 bases each). CDR1 is SGHRS, CDR2 YFSETQ, per germline. CDR3 length: 15 amino acids. V lost 0 bases, J lost 2 bases, and 8 bases lay in between. Here the CDR3 reads CASSLEGTNTGELFF. CDR3 DNA: TGCGCCAGCAGCTTGGAGGGGACCAACACCGGGGAGCTGTTTTTT.

This clonotype came up many times. The J gene is TRBJ2-1, the V gene TRBV5-6; tentative D call: TRBD1 (6 bases). V lost 2 bases to trimming and J lost 7 bases, with 10 bases between them. The germline V gene encodes CDR1 SGHDT and CDR2 YYEEEE. This CDR3 is 13 amino acids long. The CDR3 coding sequence is TGTGCCAGCAGCTTTTCCAGGGGAAATGAGCAGTTCTTC. It translates to CASSFSRGNEQFF.

This clonotype was observed a handful of times. V and J are TRBV3-1 and TRBJ1-2; the D gene is possibly TRBD1 (6 bases). This CDR3 region has 15 residues. Germline loops: CDR1 LGHDT, CDR2 YNNKEL (reference sequence). Trimming shortened V by 2 bases and J by 3 bases, and 13 bases separated the two germline ends. The CDR3 spells CASSQFGGTHYGYTF. In nucleotides, the CDR3 is TGTGCCAGCAGCCAATTCGGGGGCACCCACTATGGCTACACCTTC.

Only a few counts were recorded for this clonotype. The rearrangement links TRBV7-2 to TRBJ2-4; tentative D call: TRBD1 (6 bases). The CDR3 extends over 17 amino acids. The V end was cut by 5 bases, the J end by 0 bases, with 17 bases between. Germline V gene data show CDR1 as SGHTA and CDR2 as FQGNSA. CDR3 region: CASSRHRADQAKNIQYF. The CDR3 DNA reads as TGTGCCAGCAGCCGCCACAGGGCGGACCAAGCCAAAAACATTCAGTACTTC.

The CDR3 DNA reads as TGCAGCGTTGAAGAAGGGACAGGGAGTCATGGCTACACCTTC. This translates into CSVEEGTGSHGYTF. The genes are TRBV29-1 and TRBJ1-2; 9 nucleotides align to TRBD1. CDR3 size: 14 residues. Germline V gene sequence: CDR1 SQVTM, CDR2 ANQGSEA. The V gene end was trimmed by 0 bases and the J gene end by 6 bases; junction bases not matched to a gene: 5.

The J gene is TRBJ1-6, the V gene TRBV6-5; possibly TRBD1 for D (5 bases). There are 15 residues in the CDR3. V shed 0 bases and J shed 8 bases, with 11 bases lying between them. Germline V CDR1 and CDR2: MNHEY, SVGAGI. CDR3 bases: TGTGCCAGCAGTTACTCTGCCAGGGTGGATTCACCCCTCCACTTT. Protein sequence: CASSYSARVDSPLHF.

This clonotype was seen ten or more times. The chain couples TRBV20-1 to TRBJ2-5; no definite D call. V gave up 4 bases and J gave up 3 bases, with 3 bases separating them. CDR1 and CDR2 (germline): DFQATT, SNEGSKA (reference sequence). The CDR3 runs to 10 residues. CDR3 residues: CSAIKETQYF. CDR3 bases: TGCAGTGCTATAAAAGAGACCCAGTACTTC.

CDR3 loop: CASSQPSGARTDTQYF. In DNA form, the CDR3 reads TGTGCCAGCAGCCAACCGAGCGGGGCCCGCACAGATACGCAGTATTTT. The chain employs TRBV4-2 and TRBJ2-3; 7 positions agree with TRBD2. Germline assignment: CDR1 LGHNA and CDR2 YNFKEQ. V lost 2 bases to trimming and J lost 1 base; unmatched junction nucleotides: 6. This CDR3 is 16 amino acids long.

The chain combines TRBV11-3 with TRBJ2-1; D perhaps matches TRBD2 (5 bases). The CDR3 is 13 residues long. Looked up from germline, CDR1 is SGHNT and CDR2 is YENEEA. V was trimmed by 0 bases and J by 8 bases, leaving 8 bases between them. CDR3 DNA: TGTGCCAGCAGCTTAGACAGGCGGGATGAGCAGTTCTTC. Protein sequence: CASSLDRRDEQFF. Filled out from reference TRBV11-3 and TRBJ2-1, the complete variable domain reads EAGVVQSPRYKIIEKKQPVAFWCNPISGHNTLYWYLQNLGQGPELLIRYENEEAVDDSQLPKDRFSAERLKGVDSTLKIQPAELGDSAVYLCASSLDRRDEQFFGPGTRLTVL.

The gene calls are TRBV5-1 and TRBJ2-1; D is unclear. CDR3 length: 19 residues. Between the trimmed V and J ends, which lost 1 base and 5 bases, there was a span of 25 bases. CDR1 SGHRS and CDR2 YFSETQ come from the germline V gene. The DNA for the CDR3 is TGCGCCAGCAGCTTGAGTCTTATCCGGCGCTCTTTGACAAACAATGAGCAGTTCTTC. Translating it yields CASSLSLIRRSLTNNEQFF.

The gene calls are TRBV5-1 and TRBJ1-2, with D tentatively TRBD1 (6 bases). The CDR3 spans 13 residues. V lost 5 bases, J lost 2 bases, and 10 bases lay in between. CDR1 and CDR2 from the germline V gene are SGHRS and YFSETQ. CDR3 residues: CASRQDRNYGYTF. CDR3 in DNA: TGCGCCAGCAGGCAGGACAGAAACTATGGCTACACCTTC.

This clonotype was observed a handful of times. The chain combines TRBV2 with TRBJ2-2, with D perhaps matching TRBD1 (5 bases). The germline CDR1 and CDR2 sequences are SNHLY and FYNNEI. This CDR3 contains 15 residues. The ends were cut back, 2 bases at V and 0 bases at J, with 7 bases in the middle. The CDR3 DNA reads as TGTGCCAGCAGTGAAATAGGGGCGAACACCGGGGAGCTGTTTTTT. Encoded protein: CASSEIGANTGELFF.

This clonotype came up a few times. This sequence joins TRBV6-2 or TRBV6-3 and TRBJ1-2, with unresolved D. This CDR3 contains 14 residues. V was pared by 0 bases and J by 7 bases, with 12 bases between. From germline, CDR1 is MNHEY and CDR2 SVGEGT. CDR3 residues: CASSYSPGLVGYTF. The CDR3 nucleotides read TGTGCCAGCAGTTACTCGCCGGGATTGGTTGGCTACACCTTC.

This clonotype was recorded many times. J is TRBJ2-3 and V is TRBV20-1, with D maybe TRBD2 (5 bases). The CDR3 sequence is 17 residues long. CDR1 and CDR2 from the germline V gene are DFQATT and SNEGSKA (reference sequence). V lost 2 bases, J lost 1 base, and 19 bases lay in between. Here the CDR3 reads CSARSPGFKGGTDTQYF. In DNA, the CDR3 is TGCAGTGCTAGAAGTCCAGGATTCAAGGGAGGCACAGATACGCAGTATTTT.

This clonotype has more than one count but fewer than ten. This chain connects TRBV20-1 to TRBJ1-2, with 12 bases lining up with TRBD1. J was trimmed by 2 bases and V by 5 bases; bases with no gene match: 3. The CDR3 is 14 residues long. Germline lookup yields CDR1 DFQATT and CDR2 SNEGSKA (reference sequence). The CDR3 DNA sequence: TGCAGTGCTGGGGGACAGGGGGCAAACTATGGCTACACCTTC. Translation: CSAGGQGANYGYTF.

The V and J genes are TRBV28 and TRBJ2-2; TRBD2 matches at 8 bases. The CDR3 runs to 15 residues. Germline trimming cut 6 bases from V and 5 bases from J; bases unmatched to any gene: 8. Germline assignment: CDR1 MDHEN and CDR2 SYDVKM. CDR3 DNA sequence: TGTGCCAGCAGGGCCGGGGGGGCCTTGACCGGGGAGCTGTTTTTT. Translation gives CASRAGGALTGELFF.

A few counts support this clonotype. J is TRBJ2-1 and V is TRBV11-3, with 10 bases matching TRBD2. The CDR3 is made up of 15 amino acids. Germline V gives CDR1 SGHNT, CDR2 YENEEA. Unmatched junction bases numbered 8, after V lost 6 bases and J lost 6 bases. The CDR3 region has the DNA TGTGCCAGCAGTAGAGCGGGACTAGCGCGCAATGAGCAGTTCTTC. Encoded protein: CASSRAGLARNEQFF.